This T cell receptor (beta chain) was found in a study of CD8 T cells in ankylosing spondylitis (dated by TCRdb to 2016 to 2017). About the full investigation: T cell receptor beta repertoires were profiled in healthy donors and ankylosing spondylitis patients so that disease-linked TCR variants could be found. Samples of peripheral blood were taken, and for ankylosing spondylitis patients, synovial fluid was collected as well. The full study cohort comprised 25 or so ankylosing spondylitis patients and approximately 100 healthy donors. The paper's findings and limits, for the study overall: The disease-linked clones showed a CD8+ phenotype and occurred at relatively low frequencies in peripheral blood. The disease-linked clones were reported to be significantly enriched in matched synovial fluid samples from ankylosing spondylitis patients. Some motif variants had previously been reported in the synovial fluid and blood of reactive arthritis patients, which suggests shared mechanisms of disease initiation. Blood from ankylosing spondylitis patients appeared to be characterized by a TCR beta motif composed of 7 to 9 highly homologous amino acid variants.

Instrument on record: Illumina HiSeq 2500. TCR beta libraries were prepared by quantitative 5'-RACE with molecular barcodes. The authors processed their data as follows. A new computational method based on a probabilistic model of VDJ rearrangement was used to identify disease-linked TCR variants. TCRdb trimmed public reads at Q25 via fastp, called clones via MiXCR and kept in-frame beta chains. Rows are combined by CDR3 protein, so each entry shows the most common genes and DNA. TCRdb's processing, not the authors' own work, is the source of the V and J calls. For this sample there are 150,000 to 200,000 distinct CDR3 sequences; approximately 32% appear just once. The top ten constitute 4.5% to 6% of the sample. Synovial fluid samples were paired with blood samples taken from the same ankylosing spondylitis patients. The junction shows trimming of 6 bases on V and 6 bases on J, and the gene matches do not reach 4 bases of it. The germline V gene specifies ENHRY as CDR1 and SYGVKD as CDR2. Spanning cysteine to phenylalanine, the CDR3 consists of 13 amino acids. Only the CDR3 part of the read is kept: 39 bases, read in frame from the first base.

This clonotype appeared once. It lacks a known antigen. Base qualities are not provided; no much larger clone lies one nucleotide away. Evidence from one read is weak. The sequencing input was synovial fluid, either unsorted or a sorted T cell fraction (not recorded which). This TCR came from a male donor with ankylosing spondylitis. The chain is assembled from TRBV10-3 and TRBJ1-2, and 10 junction bases match TRBD1. The DNA reads TGTGCCATCAGGGACAGGGGGACCAATGGCTACACCTTC. Protein translation: CAIRDRGTNGYTF.